This TCR beta chain was sequenced during a study of OX40 agonist ivuxolimab in advanced cancers. Sequenced by immunoSEQ multiplex PCR; TCRdb stores in-frame clones only, minus some. Of 70,000 or so clones detected, about 88% appear once; the ten largest clones hold roughly 8%. After removal of 4 bases from V and 9 bases from J, the junction contained 10 bases not matched to a gene. The CDR3 consists of 14 residues. CDR1 is SGHNT, CDR2 YYREEE, per germline (reference sequence). Study-wide results and caveats: Partly responding patients at 0.1-3.0 mg/kg showed some of the smallest clonal expansion.

A remark on this clone: Its antigen is not known.

The receptor's source is an adult with an advanced solid tumor such as melanoma, head and neck, liver or kidney cancer. The sample was CD4+ or CD8+ T cells sorted from blood, taken in a trial of the OX40 agonist ivuxolimab. The chain recombines TRBV5-4 with TRBJ2-5, with TRBD2 matching over 9 bases. The CDR3 loop reads CASSPPEGGRAQYF. The CDR3 nucleotides are TGTGCCAGCAGCCCTCCAGAGGGCGGGAGGGCCCAGTACTTC. Full variable domain (outside the CDR3, taken from reference TRBV5-4 and TRBJ2-5): ETGVTQSPTHLIKTRGQQVTLRCSSQSGHNTVSWYQQALGQGPQFIFQYYREEENGRGNFPPRFSGLQFPNYSSELNVNALELDDSALYLCASSPPEGGRAQYFGPGTRLLVL.